The clone carrying this T cell receptor beta chain occurred once. The antigen is not known. This CDR3 region has 15 residues. Trimming removed 2 bases at V and 1 base at J, with 12 bases between. Per germline, CDR1 SGHRS and CDR2 YFSETQ. Assay used: immunoSEQ multiplex PCR; TCRdb lists only in-frame clones, some missing. Of 2 million to 2.5 million clones in the sample, around 90% were seen once. These data come from a study of shared clonotypes between healthy human individuals. Study context: Three CD4 naive, three CD4 memory, two CD8 naive and one CD8 memory plate were used per donor.

The investigators split CD4+ cells into a CD45RA+ naive subset and a CD45RA-negative memory subset. Study results and limitations: Across subsets, estimated richness was generally greater for naive than for memory populations.

V and J are TRBV5-1 and TRBJ1-1, with D possibly being TRBD1 (5 bases). The receptor's source is a man aged 18 to 30 in good health. Some clones in this sample may be carry-over from other donors' samples. Sequenced: naive CD4+ T cells from PBMCs. Specified subset: CD45RA+ positively selected. In nucleotides, the CDR3 is TGCGCCAGCAGCTTCTCAGGGACGGCGAACACTGAAGCTTTCTTT. Translation gives CASSFSGTANTEAFF.